This TCR beta chain emerged from a study of neoadjuvant anti-PD-1 for oral cavity cancer. This clone came up a few times. Sequencing used immunoSEQ multiplex PCR; TCRdb keeps in-frame clones, though not all of them. Found here are around 62,000 clones, more than 60% of them singletons; the top ten hold 2% to 3%. The CDR3 has 16 residues. Trimming took 5 bases from V and 1 from J, leaving 14 bases between them. Germline CDR1 and CDR2: MGHRA and YSYEKL. The material was PBMCs, obtained before nivolumab (anti-PD-1) treatment. This receptor was identified in a person between 40 and 85 years old with oral cavity squamous cell carcinoma. The chain is built from TRBV4-1 and TRBJ2-2, with D uncertain. CDR3 sequence reads: CASSFRRSQNTGELFF. CDR3 nucleotide sequence: TGCGCCAGCAGCTTCCGGCGGTCACAGAACACCGGGGAGCTGTTTTTT.